Shown below are 16 T cell receptor beta chains from a single sample sequenced in a study of shared clonotypes between healthy human individuals. Only in-frame clones appear in the TCRdb table, and some are missing; sequencing was by immunoSEQ multiplex PCR. The repertoire holds 2 million to 2.5 million clones, approximately 94% seen once, with roughly 0.13% in the top ten. Sequences were obtained from naive CD4+ T cells sorted from blood. This sample's subset: CD45RA+ positively selected. The source is a man younger than 30 in good health.

This chain links TRBV30 with TRBJ1-1; 7 positions match TRBD1. CDR1 GTSNPN and CDR2 SVGIG come from the germline V gene (reference sequence). V lost 3 bases and J lost 4; bases outside the gene matches: 5. The CDR3 has 13 residues. In DNA form, the CDR3 reads TGTGCCTGGAGGGCTGGACAGGCCACTGAAGCTTTCTTT. Translated: CAWRAGQATEAFF.

The rearrangement uses TRBV28 and TRBJ2-1, with 8 bases fitting TRBD2. CDR1 and CDR2 from the germline V gene are MDHEN and SYDVKM. The CDR3 spans 16 residues. The ends lost 6 bases at V and 5 bases at J; junction bases unmatched: 12. In DNA form, the CDR3 reads TGTGCCAGCAGCCCCGGGAGCGGGGGCCGGGACAATGAGCAGTTCTTC. Its protein product is CASSPGSGGRDNEQFF.

The V call is TRBV25-1, the J call TRBJ1-1; D perhaps matches TRBD1 (5 bases). The CDR3 length is 15 residues. Germline-derived CDR1 and CDR2 are MGHDK and SYGVNS. Trimming took off 4 bases at V and 1 base at J, with 13 bases between the two ends. CDR3 sequence: CASSGSDISNTEAFF. DNA for the CDR3: TGTGCCAGCAGTGGCTCGGACATCTCGAACACTGAAGCTTTCTTT.

As for this clone: At one boundary the junction diverges from the germline segment, which might be a read error. This chain uses TRBV13 with TRBJ2-1; D possibly matches TRBD1 or TRBD2 (5 bases each). Per the germline V gene, CDR1 is PRHDT and CDR2 is FYEKMQ (reference sequence). This CDR3 comprises 14 residues. The CDR3, as DNA: TGTGCCAGCAGCCCTACTAGGGGCTACTATGAGCAGTTCTTC. Translation gives CASSPTRGYYEQFF. Drawing the rest from reference TRBV13 and TRBJ2-1, the complete variable domain is AAGVIQSPRHLIKEKRETATLKCYPIPRHDTVYWYQQGPGQDPQFLISFYEKMQSDKGSIPDRFSAQQFSDYHSELNMSSLELGDSALYFCASSPTRGYYEQFFGPGTRLTVL.

The chain links TRBV15 to TRBJ1-6; D not certain. Germline loops: CDR1 LNHNV, CDR2 YYDKDF (reference sequence). The CDR3 loop spans 13 amino acids. Deletions cut 0 bases from V and 6 bases from J, with 3 bases between. In nucleotides, the CDR3 is TGTGCCACCAGCAGAGAACCTAATTCACCCCTCCACTTT. It encodes CATSREPNSPLHF.

The chain couples TRBV30 to TRBJ2-7, with TRBD2 as a possible D gene (5 bases). Between the trimmed V and J ends, which lost 0 bases and 1 base, there was a span of 10 bases. The germline CDR1 and CDR2 sequences are GTSNPN and SVGIG (reference sequence). The CDR3 runs 14 residues. In DNA form, the CDR3 reads TGTGCCTGGAGTGTAGGACTGCTGTCCTACGAGCAGTACTTC. Amino acid sequence: CAWSVGLLSYEQYF.

This chain uses TRBV7-9 with TRBJ1-2; D gene unclear. The CDR3 covers 14 residues. The germline V and J ends were trimmed by 4 bases and 0 bases, with 9 bases remaining between them. The germline CDR1 and CDR2 sequences are SEHNR and FQNEAQ (reference sequence). The CDR3 loop is CASSSKNPNYGYTF. CDR3 coding DNA: TGTGCCAGCAGCTCCAAGAATCCTAACTATGGCTACACCTTC.

This clone was observed once. The V gene is TRBV5-1, the J gene TRBJ1-6; the match to TRBD1 covers 7 bases. V was clipped by 3 bases and J by 8 bases; unmatched bases: 5. Germline loops: CDR1 SGHRS, CDR2 YFSETQ. The length of the CDR3 is 14 residues. The CDR3 loop is CASSSGQWDSPLHF. In DNA, the CDR3 is TGCGCCAGCAGCTCGGGACAGTGGGATTCACCCCTCCACTTT.

This chain joins TRBV7-3 and TRBJ1-5, with D possibly being TRBD1 (5 bases). Looked up from germline, CDR1 is SGHTA and CDR2 is FQGTGA. Trimming removed 0 bases from V and 7 bases from J, with 7 bases in between. The CDR3 extends over 13 amino acids. Here the CDR3 DNA reads TGTGCCAGCAGCTTAACCCGGGGCCAGCCCCAGCATTTT. It translates to CASSLTRGQPQHF.

The chain carries TRBV19 and TRBJ1-2; D is possibly TRBD1 (5 bases). The CDR3 sequence is 15 residues long. Germline CDR1 LNHDA, CDR2 SQIVND (reference sequence). V lost 1 base and J 0 bases, leaving 9 bases between the germline ends. CDR3 residues: CASSIGGAANYGYTF. CDR3 DNA sequence: TGTGCCAGTAGTATAGGGGGCGCAGCTAACTATGGCTACACCTTC. The variable domain in full, completed from reference TRBV19 and TRBJ1-2, reads DGGITQSPKYLFRKEGQNVTLSCEQNLNHDAMYWYRQDPGQGLRLIYYSQIVNDFQKGDIAEGYSVSREKKESFPLTVTSAQKNPTAFYLCASSIGGAANYGYTFGSGTRLTVV.

With respect to this clone: Different DNA sequences within this sample yield the same CDR3. The rearrangement joins TRBV7-3 to TRBJ1-6; D ambiguous. The CDR3 contains 13 residues. Trimming took 3 bases from V and 4 from J, leaving 4 bases between them. Germline lookup yields CDR1 SGHTA and CDR2 FQGTGA. CDR3 in DNA: TGTGCCAGCAGCTTGGGTTATAATTCACCCCTCCACTTT. This codes for CASSLGYNSPLHF.

The chain joins TRBV5-4 to TRBJ2-1; 7 bases match TRBD2. CDR3 length: 13 residues. CDR1 and CDR2 from the germline V gene are SGHNT and YYREEE (reference sequence). Trimming at V came to 4 bases and at J to 7 bases, leaving 5 bases not matched to a gene. The DNA of the CDR3 is TGTGCCAGCAGCCAAGGACTAGAAAATGAGCAGTTCTTC. Amino acid sequence: CASSQGLENEQFF.

As concerns this clone: Other DNA sequences in the sample encode the same CDR3. The V and J genes are TRBV5-1 and TRBJ2-7; 7 nucleotides match TRBD1. The V gene's germline CDR1 is SGHRS and CDR2 YFSETQ. V gave up 0 bases and J gave up 5 bases; unmatched junction bases: 2. The CDR3 spans 13 residues. For the CDR3, the DNA is TGCGCCAGCAGCTTGGACAGGGGAGACGAGCAGTACTTC. Translated: CASSLDRGDEQYF.

In the case of this clone: Other DNA sequences in the sample encode the same CDR3. The chain is built from TRBV10-3 and TRBJ1-1; D gene ambiguous. From germline, CDR1 is ENHRY and CDR2 SYGVKD. This CDR3 has 11 amino acids. Trimming took 4 bases from V and 5 from J, leaving 5 bases between them. DNA of the CDR3: TGTGCCATCAGTGCCGGGACTGAAGCTTTCTTT. As protein: CAISAGTEAFF.

The chain employs TRBV7-2 and TRBJ2-5; D call uncertain. This CDR3 spans 16 amino acids. V gave up 1 base and J gave up 2 bases, with 14 bases separating them. Per the germline V gene, CDR1 is SGHTA and CDR2 is FQGNSA. CDR3 sequence (DNA): TGTGCCAGCAGCTTAGTTGCGTATCCGAAACAAGAGACCCAGTACTTC. Protein sequence: CASSLVAYPKQETQYF.

This clone was observed a single time. The V gene is TRBV5-4, the J gene TRBJ1-4; 9 bases fit TRBD1. Germline CDR1 and CDR2: SGHNT and YYREEE (reference sequence). This CDR3 is 15 amino acids long. V lost 4 bases, J lost 7 bases, and 8 bases stayed unmatched. CDR3 region: CASSPRTGVGEKLFF. The CDR3 DNA follows: TGTGCCAGCAGCCCCAGGACAGGGGTCGGTGAAAAACTGTTTTTT.